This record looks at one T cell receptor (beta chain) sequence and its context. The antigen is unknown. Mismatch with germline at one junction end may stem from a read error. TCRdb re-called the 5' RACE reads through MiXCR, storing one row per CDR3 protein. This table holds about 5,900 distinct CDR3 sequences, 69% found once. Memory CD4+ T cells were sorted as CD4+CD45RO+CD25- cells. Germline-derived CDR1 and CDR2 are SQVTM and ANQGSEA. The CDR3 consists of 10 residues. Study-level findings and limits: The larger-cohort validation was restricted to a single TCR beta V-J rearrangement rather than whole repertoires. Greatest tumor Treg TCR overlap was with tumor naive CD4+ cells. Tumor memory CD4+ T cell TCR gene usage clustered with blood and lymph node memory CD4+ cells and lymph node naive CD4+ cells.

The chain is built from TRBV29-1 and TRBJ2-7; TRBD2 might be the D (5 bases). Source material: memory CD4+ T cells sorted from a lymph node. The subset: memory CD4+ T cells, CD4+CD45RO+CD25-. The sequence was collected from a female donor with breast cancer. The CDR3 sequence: CSSRDYEQYF. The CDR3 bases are TGTAGCTCCCGGGATTACGAGCAGTACTTC.